One sample yielded the 6 T cell receptor beta chains listed below, sequenced in a study of Ad26.COV2.S vaccination and SARS-CoV-2 variants. The repertoire was sequenced with immunoSEQ multiplex PCR; TCRdb's copy has only in-frame clones and lacks some. Counted here are about 350,000 clones, 70% to 90% occurring once; the ten biggest clones make up 3% to 4%. As for treatment: about 20 received Ad26.COV2.S at low or high dose, single or two shots; 5 received placebo; per-sample allocation not given. At day 63 after the first vaccine or placebo injection, samples were drawn. Sequencing was performed on peripheral blood, taken in a trial of Ad26.COV2.S vaccine versus placebo. The receptors shown here come from a person aged 18 to 65 who received the Ad26.COV2.S COVID-19 vaccine or a placebo.

J is TRBJ2-1 and V is TRBV3-1 (or the pseudogene TRBV3-2), with 8 bases identical to TRBD2. The CDR3 spans 18 residues. The V gene end was trimmed by 0 bases and the J gene end by 1 base; junction bases not matched to a gene: 8. Germline V lookup: CDR1 LGHDT, CDR2 YNNKEL (reference sequence). CDR3 coding DNA: TGTGCCAGCAGCCAAGATCGGGGGGGCGGGAGATCCTACAATGAGCAGTTCTTC. Translation gives CASSQDRGGGRSYNEQFF.

The V call is TRBV19, the J call TRBJ1-5; no reliable D call. V was shortened by 0 bases and J by 6 bases, with 6 bases between the two germline ends. Germline V gene sequence: CDR1 LNHDA, CDR2 SQIVND (reference sequence). This CDR3 spans 13 amino acids. The CDR3 DNA reads as TGTGCCAGTAGTATAGATCCCGTTCAGCCCCAGCATTTT. It specifies CASSIDPVQPQHF. The full variable domain, with the rest looked up from reference TRBV19 and TRBJ1-5, is DGGITQSPKYLFRKEGQNVTLSCEQNLNHDAMYWYRQDPGQGLRLIYYSQIVNDFQKGDIAEGYSVSREKKESFPLTVTSAQKNPTAFYLCASSIDPVQPQHFGDGTRLSIL.

The J gene is TRBJ1-2, the V gene TRBV6-5; D may be TRBD1 (6 bases). The CDR3 is 14 residues long. Germline lookup yields CDR1 MNHEY and CDR2 SVGAGI. Trimming cost V 6 bases and J 1 base, with 12 bases left between them. This chain's CDR3 is CASSHRDFNYGYTF. For the CDR3, the DNA is TGTGCCAGCAGCCACAGGGATTTTAACTATGGCTACACCTTC.

This chain joins TRBV15 and TRBJ1-1, with unresolved D. With 0 bases removed from V and 7 bases from J, the gap between germline ends came to 6 bases. The CDR3 is 12 residues long. CDR1 LNHNV and CDR2 YYDKDF come from the germline V gene (reference sequence). The chain's CDR3 is CATSRDWGEAFF. The CDR3 DNA sequence: TGTGCCACCAGCAGAGATTGGGGTGAAGCTTTCTTT.

The chain has TRBV19 and TRBJ1-1; D may be TRBD1 (6 bases). The CDR3 is 15 residues long. Germline V CDR1 and CDR2: LNHDA, SQIVND (reference sequence). Trimming took 3 bases from V and 5 from J, leaving 16 bases between them. In DNA form, the CDR3 reads TGTGCCAGTAGTATGCGGACCAGGGGTAGGACTGAAGCTTTCTTT. It is translated as CASSMRTRGRTEAFF.

The chain couples TRBV19 to TRBJ1-5; 12 bases are shared with TRBD1. V lost 7 bases, J lost 7 bases, and 5 bases stayed unmatched. Germline V CDR1 and CDR2: LNHDA, SQIVND (reference sequence). This CDR3 is built from 14 residues. For the CDR3, the DNA is TGTGCCAGTATCCCCGGGACAGGGGGCCAGCCCCAGCATTTT. Its protein product is CASIPGTGGQPQHF. Drawing the rest from reference TRBV19 and TRBJ1-5, the complete variable domain is DGGITQSPKYLFRKEGQNVTLSCEQNLNHDAMYWYRQDPGQGLRLIYYSQIVNDFQKGDIAEGYSVSREKKESFPLTVTSAQKNPTAFYLCASIPGTGGQPQHFGDGTRLSIL.